What follows are 18 T cell receptor beta chains derived from one specimen sequenced in a study of CD8 T cells in cerebrospinal fluid in Alzheimer's disease. TCRdb re-called the 10x single-cell sequencing reads and shows each CDR3 protein once, DNA omitted. The sample data list 950 to 1,200 distinct CDR3 sequences. The sample consisted of cerebrospinal fluid. The receptors were sampled from a human donor in good health.

This clonotype ranks as medium-sized (0.01 to 0.1%) in terms of frequency. The J gene is TRBJ1-5, the V gene TRBV12-3 or TRBV12-4; with no DNA, the TCRdb D assignment of TRBD1 cannot be verified. The CDR3 has 16 residues. The CDR3 loop reads CASSAPGQSGNQPQHF.

Measured by frequency, this clonotype is medium-sized. V and J are TRBV18 and TRBJ2-3; the TCRdb call, TRBD1, lacks DNA for checking. The CDR3 is 11 residues long. The germline V gene encodes CDR1 KGHSH and CDR2 LQKENI. CDR3 in amino acids: CASSSPYTQYF.

By frequency, this clonotype is medium-sized. The V gene is TRBV20-1, the J gene TRBJ2-1. The CDR3 is 14 amino acids. Germline CDR1 is DFQATT and CDR2 is SNEGSKA (reference sequence). CDR3 loop: CSARDWRNYNEQFF.

By frequency, this clonotype registers medium-sized. The chain has TRBV18 and TRBJ2-3; TCRdb proposes TRBD1, but this gene call is untestable without DNA. The germline gives CDR1 KGHSH, CDR2 LQKENI. CDR3 length equals 15 residues. The CDR3 loop reads CASSPTGKGTDTQYF.

This clonotype registers medium-sized by frequency. The chain carries TRBV20-1 and TRBJ2-1; TCRdb proposes TRBD1, but this gene call is untestable without DNA. Germline V CDR1 and CDR2: DFQATT, SNEGSKA (reference sequence). This CDR3 is 13 amino acids long. The CDR3 reads CSAPRAGGNEQFF.

This clonotype is medium-sized by frequency. This chain joins TRBV2 and TRBJ1-2. Germline CDR1 reads SNHLY; CDR2 reads FYNNEI. There are 13 residues in the CDR3. CDR3 sequence reads: CASSEGEDYGYTF.

This clonotype is identified as medium-sized (0.01 to 0.1%) from frequency. This chain connects TRBV10-3 to TRBJ1-6; TCRdb calls TRBD1, which cannot be checked without DNA. The CDR3 sequence is 13 residues long. Per the germline V gene, CDR1 is ENHRY and CDR2 is SYGVKD. CDR3 protein: CAIRTGWNSPLHF.

According to its frequency, this clonotype is medium-sized. The chain couples TRBV7-2 to TRBJ2-3; TCRdb selects TRBD2, and the lack of DNA leaves this call unchecked. This CDR3 contains 17 residues. Germline V CDR1 and CDR2: SGHTA, FQGNSA. This CDR3 reads CASSSGLAGGWADTQYF.

This clonotype shows up as large by frequency. The chain employs TRBV9 and TRBJ2-5; TCRdb designates TRBD1, a call that cannot be tested without DNA. There are 16 residues in the CDR3. Germline values: CDR1 SGDLS, CDR2 YYNGEE. The CDR3 loop reads CASSVFRGDGQETQYF.

This chain uses TRBV6-1 with TRBJ2-3; TCRdb selects TRBD1, and the lack of DNA leaves this call unchecked. The CDR3 loop spans 14 amino acids. CDR1 is MNHNS, CDR2 SASEGT, per germline. The CDR3 protein is CASRRDRGVDTQYF.

This clonotype is called medium-sized based on its frequency. This chain connects TRBV12-3 or TRBV12-4 to TRBJ2-1; TCRdb calls TRBD2, which cannot be checked without DNA. This CDR3 has 15 residues. CDR3 loop: CASSRLAGGWNEQFF.

This clonotype is identified as medium-sized from frequency. The J gene is TRBJ2-3, the V gene TRBV4-2; TCRdb reports TRBD1, a call that lacks DNA to check it against. This CDR3 has 15 amino acids. Germline CDR1 and CDR2: LGHNA and YNFKEQ. CDR3 residues: CASSPAGTSQDTQYF.

The chain joins TRBV29-1 to TRBJ1-2; TCRdb proposes TRBD1, but this gene call is untestable without DNA. Germline lookup yields CDR1 SQVTM and CDR2 ANQGSEA. The CDR3 runs to 11 residues. Here the CDR3 reads CSVGQGGDYTF.

This clonotype is medium-sized by frequency. The rearrangement links TRBV30 to TRBJ2-2; the TRBD2 assignment by TCRdb is unverifiable without DNA. Germline V gene data show CDR1 as GTSNPN and CDR2 as SVGIG (reference sequence). The CDR3 totals 16 residues. Here the CDR3 reads CAWSTAASIFTGELFF. Using reference TRBV30 and TRBJ2-2 for the parts outside the CDR3, the full variable domain is SQTIHQWPATLVQPVGSPLSLECTVEGTSNPNLYWYRQAAGRGLQLLFYSVGIGQISSEVPQNLSASRPQDRQFILSSKKLLLSDSGFYLCAWSTAASIFTGELFFGEGSRLTVL.

This clonotype is classed as medium-sized by frequency. The V and J genes are TRBV4-2 and TRBJ2-7; absent DNA, TCRdb's TRBD2 call cannot be checked. CDR3 length equals 15 residues. From germline, CDR1 is LGHNA and CDR2 YNFKEQ. The chain's CDR3 is CASSQETSGAYEQYF.

This clonotype is classed as medium-sized by frequency. This sequence joins TRBV12-3 or TRBV12-4 and TRBJ2-2; TCRdb's assignment of TRBD1 cannot be checked, as there is no DNA. The CDR3 is 16 residues long. This CDR3 is CASSHRTGGGIGELFF.

In terms of frequency, this clonotype is medium-sized. The gene calls are TRBV12-3 or TRBV12-4 and TRBJ2-2; the TRBD1 assignment by TCRdb is unverifiable without DNA. The CDR3 loop spans 16 amino acids. This CDR3 is CASTDRSTGNTGELFF.

This clonotype counts as large by frequency. The chain recombines TRBV24-1 with TRBJ2-1; the TCRdb D gene call, TRBD2, has no DNA to confirm it. Germline-derived CDR1 and CDR2 are KGHDR and SFDVKD. The length of the CDR3 is 15 residues. CDR3 amino acids: CATSPGTGGQNEQFF.